What follows is one TCR beta chain and its context. This sample is drawn from a study of blood T cell repertoires in COVID-19. As for the study in general: The analysed material was cDNA or gDNA that came from T cells, B-cell-depleted T cells, or PBMCs.

Repertoires were generated with immunoSEQ multiplex PCR, while TCRdb's copy carries only in-frame clones and drops some. The repertoire holds 350,000 to 450,000 clones, with 70% to 90% as singletons. This CDR3 spans 18 amino acids. J lost 0 bases, V lost 3 bases, and 7 bases had no gene match. Germline assignment: CDR1 ENHRY and CDR2 SYGVKD. V is TRBV10-3 and J is TRBJ2-3; TRBD2 agrees at 12 bases. What was sequenced was PBMCs or T cells enriched from blood (not recorded which). This clonotype was obtained from a woman under 30 who had been exposed to COVID-19. CDR3 DNA sequence: TGTGCCATCAGTGATTCCGGACTAGCGGGACTTAGCACAGATACGCAGTATTTT. Translating gives CAISDSGLAGLSTDTQYF.